Sequencing of this T cell receptor (beta chain) was carried out in a study of blood T cell repertoires in COVID-19. Across the whole study: Italy, Spain and the United States were the sources of the convalescent and acute COVID-19 samples. Sources were T cells, B-cell-depleted T cells, or PBMCs; the material itself was cDNA or gDNA.

How the authors handled the data: Nucleated cell number was recorded as an estimate derived from reference gene primer amplification. TCRdb's table, derived via immunoSEQ multiplex PCR, lists solely in-frame clones and lacks some. V and J calls plus clone size are reproduced from that table; the DNA served to infer D and trimming. The sample lists 150,000 to 200,000 clones; 70% to 90% were seen once. V was shortened by 4 bases and J by 0 bases, with 11 bases between the two germline ends. The CDR3 has 16 residues. Germline V gene data show CDR1 as SGHRS and CDR2 as YFSETQ. The chain recombines TRBV5-1 with TRBJ2-6; D not certain. The sample comprised peripheral blood. This receptor was identified in a human donor in a cohort sampled during active COVID-19. CDR3 protein: CASSTSGYSGANVLTF. CDR3 coding DNA: TGCGCCAGCAGCACTTCGGGTTACTCTGGGGCCAACGTCCTGACTTTC.